The clone carrying this TCR beta chain was recorded a few times. Its antigen is unknown. The data originate from a study of T cell clones after liver transplantation. In the study overall: Tolerant meant at least one year fully off immunosuppression without liver enzymes above twice normal.

V lost 4 bases to trimming and J lost 1 base, with 11 bases between them. CDR3 length: 14 amino acids. Germline V gene lookup returns CDR1 MNHEY and CDR2 SVGAGI. The repertoire was sequenced with immunoSEQ multiplex PCR; TCRdb's copy has only in-frame clones and lacks some. Here the sample spans some 2,100 clones, more than 20% being singletons. TCRbeta sequences of proliferating CFSE-low MLR cells were labeled alloreactive. The chain links TRBV6-5 to TRBJ2-7, with TRBD2 as a possible D gene (6 bases). Sample: CD8+ T cells from cultured PBMCs. The sequence was obtained from a human patient who received a liver transplant. Some T cells may originate from the graft donor. The DNA of the CDR3 is TGTGCCAGCAGTTGGGCGGAGGGTTCCTACGAGCAGTACTTC. It encodes CASSWAEGSYEQYF.